Each of the 15 T cell receptor beta chains below was sequenced from the same sample in a study of shared clonotypes between healthy human individuals. Only in-frame clones appear in the TCRdb table, and some are missing; sequencing was by immunoSEQ multiplex PCR. Of about 490,000 clones in the sample, 75% to 85% are singletons; the top ten hold around 13%. Sequenced: PBMCs. Source of these receptors: a woman in her 40s in good health. Some clones in this sample may be carry-over from other donors' samples.

CDR3 region: CSSTGTFINEQFF. The CDR3 DNA is TGCAGCTCGACCGGGACTTTCATCAATGAGCAGTTCTTC. The chain uses TRBV29-1 and TRBJ2-7; D is possibly TRBD2 (6 bases). The end of the DNA aligns better with TRBJ2-1, so the J call may be wrong. Germline CDR1 SQVTM, CDR2 ANQGSEA. This CDR3 comprises 13 residues.

A note on this clone: Just one base apart from a much larger clone, this may be a read error. The chain couples TRBV5-5 to TRBJ1-2, with D possibly matching TRBD1 (5 bases). CDR1 is SGHKS, CDR2 YYEKEE, per germline (reference sequence). Trimming stripped 0 bases from V and 4 bases from J, with 7 bases between. CDR3 size: 13 residues. The CDR3 DNA reads TGTGCCAGCAGCTTGGGGGGCCTCTATGGCTACACCTTC. The encoded protein is CASSLGGLYGYTF.

In its sample, this clone was seen a few times. This chain connects TRBV7-6 to TRBJ1-4; 9 bases line up with TRBD1. Germline trimming cut 1 base from V and 7 bases from J; bases unmatched to any gene: 7. Looked up from germline, CDR1 is SGHVS and CDR2 is FNYEAQ. The CDR3 is made up of 16 amino acids. The CDR3 nucleotides read TGTGCCAGCAGCTTAGGAGGGACAGGGAGCGCTGAAAAACTGTTTTTT. It codes for CASSLGGTGSAEKLFF.

This clone showed up just a few times. Other DNA sequences from this sample encode an identical CDR3 as well. The rearrangement uses TRBV5-1 and TRBJ1-1; perhaps TRBD1 as D (5 bases). V gave up 4 bases and J gave up 4 bases, with 17 bases separating them. Germline V lookup: CDR1 SGHRS, CDR2 YFSETQ. This CDR3 has 15 amino acids. The CDR3 spells CASSGPGLGGTEAFF. The CDR3 DNA reads TGCGCCAGCAGCGGGCCGGGTCTCGGGGGCACTGAAGCTTTCTTT.

Comment on this clone: The junction does not match germline at one end; this may be a read error. This chain links TRBV5-4 with TRBJ2-5; D call uncertain. CDR1 is SGHNT and CDR2 is YYREEE in the germline V gene (reference sequence). The CDR3 runs 13 residues. CDR3 loop: CASSLERQETQYF. In DNA form, the CDR3 reads TGTGCCAGCAGTTTGGAGAGGCAAGAGACCCAGTACTTC.

The chain recombines TRBV19 with TRBJ1-2; a weak D match, TRBD1 (5 bases). Per germline, CDR1 LNHDA and CDR2 SQIVND (reference sequence). Trimming left V 5 bases short and J 8 bases short, with 15 bases between. The CDR3 loop spans 13 amino acids. This chain's CDR3 is CASSLPGLGGYTF. CDR3 nucleotide sequence: TGTGCCAGTAGTCTCCCGGGGCTGGGAGGCTACACCTTC.

This rearrangement joins TRBV7-2 to TRBJ2-1; 9 bases match TRBD2. The CDR3 extends over 15 amino acids. J gave up 4 bases and V 5 bases, and 6 bases lay outside the gene matches. Germline CDR1 and CDR2: SGHTA and FQGNSA. In DNA form, the CDR3 reads TGTGCCAGCAGCCAACTAGCGGGTCTTTACAATGAGCAGTTCTTC. Its translation is CASSQLAGLYNEQFF. The whole variable domain, filled in from reference TRBV7-2 and TRBJ2-1, reads GAGVSQSPSNKVTEKGKDVELRCDPISGHTALYWYRQSLGQGLEFLIYFQGNSAPDKSGLPSDRFSAERTGGSVSTLTIQRTQQEDSAVYLCASSQLAGLYNEQFFGPGTRLTVL.

In regard to this clone: Only one base separates this from a far larger clonotype, so it likely reflects a read error. This is likely a read error, given that the CDR3 carries no conserved phenylalanine or tryptophan at its end. This chain uses TRBV9 with TRBJ1-2, with D possibly TRBD1 on 5 matching bases. Trimming left V 4 bases short and J 10 bases short, with 20 bases between. The CDR3 spans 14 residues. Looked up from germline, CDR1 is SGDLS and CDR2 is YYNGEE. For the CDR3, the DNA is TGTGCCAGCAGCCCATCTGGGCCAGGGATTGACTACACCCTC. It codes for CASSPSGPGIDYTL.

The V and J genes are TRBV6-1 and TRBJ2-7, with 8 bases identical to TRBD1. Looked up from germline, CDR1 is MNHNS and CDR2 is SASEGT. The V segment lost 1 base and the J segment 0 bases; nucleotides outside the gene matches: 2. The CDR3 totals 15 residues. The CDR3 sequence is CASSEGTGHSYEQYF. The CDR3 DNA follows: TGTGCCAGCAGTGAAGGGACAGGGCACTCCTACGAGCAGTACTTC.

The chain joins TRBV5-6 to TRBJ2-7; the D gene could be TRBD1 or TRBD2 (5 bases each). From germline, CDR1 is SGHDT and CDR2 YYEEEE. CDR3 size: 13 residues. Between the trimmed V and J ends, which lost 4 bases and 7 bases, there was a span of 15 bases. The CDR3 bases are TGTGCCAGCAGCACCGGGGCCGGCCAAGAGCAGTACTTC. This codes for CASSTGAGQEQYF.

The rearrangement joins TRBV11-3 to TRBJ1-2, with unresolved D. Germline CDR1 and CDR2: SGHNT and YENEEA. The germline V and J ends were trimmed by 1 base and 1 base, with 19 bases remaining between them. The CDR3 is 18 residues long. The CDR3 DNA reads as TGTGCCAGCAGCTTAGGTAGGTGGGCAGTCGAGTTTAACTATGGCTACACCTTC. Translation gives CASSLGRWAVEFNYGYTF.

The gene calls are TRBV14 and TRBJ2-3, with TRBD1 matching over 7 bases. The germline V gene encodes CDR1 SGHDN and CDR2 FVKESK. V was clipped by 4 bases and J by 2 bases; unmatched bases: 6. The CDR3 is made up of 15 amino acids. The CDR3 region is CASSLLRGTTDTQYF. For the CDR3, the DNA is TGTGCCAGCAGCCTCCTCAGGGGGACCACAGATACGCAGTATTTT.

J is TRBJ2-3 and V is TRBV30, with TRBD1 matching 7 bases. Trimming at V came to 5 bases and at J to 5 bases, leaving 4 bases not matched to a gene. The CDR3 length is 12 residues. CDR1 and CDR2 from the germline V gene are GTSNPN and SVGIG (reference sequence). The CDR3 bases are TGTGCCTGGCTAGGGGGCGGAGATACGCAGTATTTT. This translates into CAWLGGGDTQYF.

The V gene is TRBV11-2, the J gene TRBJ2-7, with D perhaps given as TRBD1 or TRBD2 (6 bases each). Looked up from germline, CDR1 is SGHAT and CDR2 is FQNNGV. The CDR3 runs 15 residues. Trimming removed 3 bases from V and 6 bases from J, with 18 bases in between. The DNA of the CDR3 is TGTGCCAGCAGCTTCGGCCTTCAAGGGGGACTCGAGCAGTACTTC. Translated, it gives CASSFGLQGGLEQYF.

The J gene is TRBJ2-1, the V gene TRBV10-3, with 7 bases lining up with TRBD2. The CDR3 runs to 13 residues. Looked up from germline, CDR1 is ENHRY and CDR2 is SYGVKD. Germline trimming cut 6 bases from V and 10 bases from J; bases unmatched to any gene: 9. In DNA, the CDR3 is TGTGCCATCAGGAAGGCAGGGAGGGACGAGCAGTTCTTC. It encodes CAIRKAGRDEQFF.